The 25 T cell receptor beta chains listed next were all sequenced from one sample in a study of T cell changes during pregnancy in multiple sclerosis. The table came from immunoSEQ multiplex PCR; TCRdb's copy has only in-frame clones and leaves some out. This table holds tens of thousands of clones, around 93% found once. The sequencing here drew on peripheral blood, taken in the first trimester of pregnancy. The origin of the receptors is a female donor in good health, enrolled as a control in a pregnancy study.

The chain has TRBV13 and TRBJ2-5; 11 bases agree with TRBD2. The CDR3 sequence is 16 residues long. Unmatched junction bases numbered 8, after V lost 4 bases and J lost 4 bases. The germline gives CDR1 PRHDT, CDR2 FYEKMQ (reference sequence). The CDR3 nucleotides read TGTGCCAGCAGCTCATATAGCGGGGGGGCCCGAGAGACCCAGTACTTC. This encodes CASSSYSGGARETQYF.

V usage is TRBV5-6 and J usage is TRBJ2-7; 16 bases match TRBD2. The CDR3 extends over 16 amino acids. V shed 4 bases, J shed 6 bases, and the junction held 7 bases outside the gene matches. CDR1 and CDR2 from the germline V gene are SGHDT and YYEEEE. The DNA for the CDR3 is TGTGCCAGCAGCGCGGGACTAGCGGGGGGGCTTGGCGAGCAGTACTTC. This codes for CASSAGLAGGLGEQYF.

The table lists this clone with a few counts. V and J are TRBV27 and TRBJ1-6; 7 bases are a match to TRBD1. The V segment lost 4 bases and the J segment 7 bases; nucleotides outside the gene matches: 4. Germline loops: CDR1 MNHEY, CDR2 SMNVEV (reference sequence). The CDR3 covers 14 residues. CDR3 residues: CASSSSTGNSPLHF. CDR3 bases: TGTGCCAGCAGTTCCTCGACAGGGAATTCACCCCTCCACTTT.

V is TRBV10-3 and J is TRBJ1-2, with TRBD1 identical over 7 bases. The germline V gene encodes CDR1 ENHRY and CDR2 SYGVKD. The CDR3 loop spans 12 amino acids. The V and J ends lost 7 bases and 7 bases, in that order; junction bases with no gene match: 6. The CDR3 is CAIKGQTPGYTF. CDR3 DNA sequence: TGTGCCATCAAGGGACAGACACCTGGCTACACCTTC.

V usage is TRBV27 and J usage is TRBJ1-1; D might be TRBD1 (5 bases). This CDR3 has 13 amino acids. Trimming took off 7 bases at V and 10 bases at J, with 19 bases between the two ends. Germline CDR1 reads MNHEY; CDR2 reads SMNVEV (reference sequence). CDR3 residues: CASMEFYGGGAFF. The CDR3 coding sequence is TGTGCCAGCATGGAGTTTTATGGGGGGGGAGCTTTCTTT.

V usage is TRBV6-5 and J usage is TRBJ2-7, with D possibly TRBD1 on 6 matching bases. CDR3 length equals 15 residues. CDR1 is MNHEY, CDR2 SVGAGI, per germline. Trimming left V 2 bases short and J 2 bases short, with 13 bases between. CDR3 sequence: CASSYPGQSTYEQYF. CDR3 in DNA: TGTGCCAGCAGTTACCCCGGACAGAGTACCTACGAGCAGTACTTC.

This chain links TRBV7-9 with TRBJ1-1; 10 positions match TRBD1. Per germline, CDR1 SEHNR and CDR2 FQNEAQ (reference sequence). The CDR3 has 15 amino acids. V shed 5 bases and J 6 bases; nucleotides not matched to a gene: 9. This CDR3 reads CASSLGTGVGAEAFF. The CDR3 nucleotides are TGTGCCAGCAGCCTTGGGACAGGGGTAGGGGCTGAAGCTTTCTTT.

This clone was found many times. The chain carries TRBV27 and TRBJ2-7, with D possibly matching TRBD1 (5 bases). The ends were cut back, 5 bases at V and 5 bases at J, with 25 bases in the middle. Germline CDR1 and CDR2: MNHEY and SMNVEV (reference sequence). CDR3 size: 17 residues. The CDR3 is CASSPETWTPRAHEQYF. CDR3 nucleotides: TGTGCCAGCAGTCCCGAAACCTGGACACCCCGGGCCCACGAGCAGTACTTC.

The chain combines TRBV28 with TRBJ1-1; 7 bases match TRBD1. The trim removed 5 bases at V and 0 bases at J, leaving 9 bases unmatched. CDR1 MDHEN and CDR2 SYDVKM come from the germline V gene. The CDR3 extends over 16 amino acids. DNA of the CDR3: TGTGCCAGCAGTCCGGGGACAGCCTACATGAACACTGAAGCTTTCTTT. It yields the protein CASSPGTAYMNTEAFF.

The chain has TRBV19 and TRBJ2-7; TRBD2 matches 12 bases. Germline-derived CDR1 and CDR2 are LNHDA and SQIVND (reference sequence). V was clipped by 7 bases and J by 2 bases; unmatched bases: 3. This CDR3 is built from 14 residues. This CDR3 is CASKRTSGAYEQYF. CDR3 bases: TGTGCCAGTAAAAGGACTAGCGGGGCCTACGAGCAGTACTTC.

About this clone itself: An end of the junction does not agree with germline; a read error may underlie this. The chain joins TRBV7-7 to TRBJ2-5; 7 nucleotides align to TRBD1. The CDR3 is made up of 15 amino acids. Germline V gene lookup returns CDR1 SSHAT and CDR2 FNYEAQ (reference sequence). The CDR3 nucleotides read TGTGCTAGCAGCTTCTCCCGACAGGGTGGAGAGACCCAGTACTTC. This gives the protein CASSFSRQGGETQYF.

V usage is TRBV28 and J usage is TRBJ2-5; maybe TRBD2 (6 bases). The CDR3 loop spans 13 amino acids. The germline V and J ends were trimmed by 4 bases and 4 bases, with 10 bases remaining between them. Looked up from germline, CDR1 is MDHEN and CDR2 is SYDVKM. CDR3 protein: CASSSRDSETQYF. The CDR3 nucleotides are TGTGCCAGCAGTTCCCGGGACTCAGAGACCCAGTACTTC.

V gene TRBV9 combines with J gene TRBJ2-1; the D gene is possibly TRBD2 (5 bases). Trimming took 0 bases from V and 3 from J, leaving 19 bases between them. The CDR3 consists of 18 residues. CDR1 and CDR2 from the germline V gene are SGDLS and YYNGEE. The CDR3 here is CASSVDLAGGSYYNEQFF. The CDR3 DNA reads as TGTGCCAGCAGCGTAGATCTCGCCGGAGGATCCTACTACAATGAGCAGTTCTTC.

The CDR3 here is CASSLVETRSGNTIYF. Here the CDR3 DNA reads TGTGCCAGCAGTTTAGTGGAGACCCGCTCTGGAAACACCATATATTTT. The chain joins TRBV28 to TRBJ1-3, with unresolved D. Germline values: CDR1 MDHEN, CDR2 SYDVKM. The V gene lost 2 bases and the J gene lost 0 bases, with 11 bases spanning the gap. The CDR3 length is 16 residues.

In this sample, this clone turned up once. The rearrangement uses TRBV7-2 and TRBJ2-7; the D gene is possibly TRBD2 (7 bases). Trimming took 2 bases from V and 2 from J, leaving 16 bases between them. The CDR3 length is 16 residues. Per germline, CDR1 SGHTA and CDR2 FQGNSA. CDR3 sequence reads: CASSLMGGGLTYEQYF. CDR3 nucleotides: TGTGCCAGCAGCTTAATGGGAGGGGGTTTAACCTACGAGCAGTACTTC. The variable domain in full, with the rest retrieved from reference TRBV7-2 and TRBJ2-7, is GAGVSQSPSNKVTEKGKDVELRCDPISGHTALYWYRQSLGQGLEFLIYFQGNSAPDKSGLPSDRFSAERTGGSVSTLTIQRTQQEDSAVYLCASSLMGGGLTYEQYFGPGTRLTVT.

The chain has TRBV19 and TRBJ1-5; D is perhaps TRBD1 (6 bases). CDR1 LNHDA and CDR2 SQIVND come from the germline V gene (reference sequence). The CDR3 sequence is 13 residues long. The ends were cut back, 8 bases at V and 1 base at J, with 9 bases in the middle. CDR3 sequence reads: CASGGRSNQPQHF. Here the CDR3 DNA reads TGTGCCAGTGGGGGCCGAAGCAATCAGCCCCAGCATTTT. The whole variable domain, remainder taken from reference TRBV19 and TRBJ1-5, is DGGITQSPKYLFRKEGQNVTLSCEQNLNHDAMYWYRQDPGQGLRLIYYSQIVNDFQKGDIAEGYSVSREKKESFPLTVTSAQKNPTAFYLCASGGRSNQPQHFGDGTRLSIL.

The CDR3 nucleotides are TGTGCCAGCTCACCCCTCCGACAGAGTGCAACTAATGAAAAACTGTTTTTT. Residues: CASSPLRQSATNEKLFF. This chain connects TRBV18 to TRBJ1-4, with a weak D call TRBD1 (5 bases). The CDR3 runs to 17 residues. Germline V gene lookup returns CDR1 KGHSH and CDR2 LQKENI. Trimming stripped 3 bases from V and 0 bases from J, with 14 bases between.

The chain combines TRBV7-2 with TRBJ2-3; D is undetermined. V dropped 0 bases and J dropped 2 bases, with 18 bases sitting between them. Germline V gives CDR1 SGHTA, CDR2 FQGNSA. The CDR3 spans 18 residues. DNA for the CDR3: TGTGCCAGCAGCTTAGCGTATTCGGGTGGATTAATCACAGATACGCAGTATTTT. It is translated as CASSLAYSGGLITDTQYF.

The chain couples TRBV10-3 to TRBJ1-2; 7 bases line up with TRBD1. Per the germline V gene, CDR1 is ENHRY and CDR2 is SYGVKD. This CDR3 comprises 13 residues. V was clipped by 8 bases and J by 6 bases; unmatched bases: 9. The CDR3 DNA reads as TGTGCCATCGAGGGTGGGACAGTCAATGGCTACACCTTC. Its protein is CAIEGGTVNGYTF.

CDR3 sequence: CASSRSWETQYF. The CDR3 nucleotides are TGTGCCAGCAGCCGGTCGTGGGAGACCCAGTACTTC. The V and J genes are TRBV5-8 and TRBJ2-5, with D uncertain. Germline loops: CDR1 SGHTS, CDR2 YDEGEE. CDR3 length: 12 amino acids. Trimming shortened V by 4 bases and J by 5 bases, and 9 bases separated the two germline ends.

The rearrangement uses TRBV13 and TRBJ2-7, with 7 nucleotides matching TRBD1. Germline CDR1 and CDR2: PRHDT and FYEKMQ (reference sequence). V lost 4 bases and J lost 7; bases outside the gene matches: 10. CDR3 length: 14 residues. The CDR3 here is CASSSQDRPPEQYF. In DNA, the CDR3 is TGTGCCAGCAGCTCTCAGGACAGGCCCCCGGAGCAGTACTTC.

The J gene is TRBJ1-5, the V gene TRBV7-9; D may be TRBD1 (6 bases). The CDR3 is 14 residues long. The ends were cut back, 3 bases at V and 7 bases at J, with 13 bases in the middle. Looked up from germline, CDR1 is SEHNR and CDR2 is FQNEAQ (reference sequence). The DNA for the CDR3 is TGTGCCAGCAGCTTTACAGGGCCCTCCCAGCCCCAGCATTTT. Translating it yields CASSFTGPSQPQHF. The entire variable domain, with the rest obtained from reference TRBV7-9 and TRBJ1-5, is as follows: DTGVSQNPRHKITKRGQNVTFRCDPISEHNRLYWYRQTLGQGPEFLTYFQNEAQLEKSRLLSDRFSAERPKGSFSTLEIQRTEQGDSAMYLCASSFTGPSQPQHFGDGTRLSIL.

This rearrangement joins TRBV19 to TRBJ2-3, with 8 bases lining up with TRBD2. J gave up 0 bases and V 6 bases, and 8 bases lay outside the gene matches. The CDR3 contains 16 residues. CDR1 is LNHDA, CDR2 SQIVND, per germline (reference sequence). Here the CDR3 reads CASSLGAGVSTDTQYF. The CDR3 DNA follows: TGTGCCAGTAGCCTCGGAGCGGGGGTTAGCACAGATACGCAGTATTTT. Variable domain in full (rest from reference TRBV19 and TRBJ2-3): DGGITQSPKYLFRKEGQNVTLSCEQNLNHDAMYWYRQDPGQGLRLIYYSQIVNDFQKGDIAEGYSVSREKKESFPLTVTSAQKNPTAFYLCASSLGAGVSTDTQYFGPGTRLTVL.

The chain employs TRBV27 and TRBJ1-4, with 7 positions matching TRBD1. CDR3 length: 15 amino acids. Germline CDR1 reads MNHEY; CDR2 reads SMNVEV (reference sequence). J lost 3 bases, V lost 3 bases, and 4 bases had no gene match. CDR3 sequence reads: CASSLQGGANEKLFF. The CDR3, as DNA: TGTGCCAGCAGTTTGCAGGGGGGAGCTAATGAAAAACTGTTTTTT.

The V call is TRBV25-1, the J call TRBJ1-2, with D perhaps matching TRBD1 (5 bases). V gave up 2 bases and J gave up 3 bases, with 19 bases separating them. The CDR3 spans 17 residues. The V gene's germline CDR1 is MGHDK and CDR2 SYGVNS. The CDR3 nucleotides are TGTGCCAGCAGTGAAATAACGGGGGGTGGAGGGGACTATGGCTACACCTTC. Translated: CASSEITGGGGDYGYTF.